The 21 T cell receptor beta chains in this list originate from one sample, sequenced in a study of cytomegalovirus exposure and HLA in healthy donors. Sequenced by immunoSEQ multiplex PCR; TCRdb stores in-frame clones only, minus some. The sample holds 100,000 to 120,000 clones; 70% to 90% are singletons and the top ten take 3% to 3.5%. Sequences were obtained from PBMCs. The receptors here all came from a woman younger than 30 in good health and CMV-seronegative.

The genes are TRBV10-3 and TRBJ1-1, with D uncertain. Germline assignment: CDR1 ENHRY and CDR2 SYGVKD. Trimming stripped 10 bases from V and 1 base from J, with 16 bases between. This CDR3 contains 14 residues. The DNA for the CDR3 is TGTGCCACCGGCCCCCCGGGGAAGAACACTGAAGCTTTCTTT. This gives the protein CATGPPGKNTEAFF.

The gene calls are TRBV7-5 and TRBJ1-2; TRBD1 was called by the table and not checked on the DNA. TRBV7-5 is an annotated pseudogene. The CDR3 is 17 amino acids. The CDR3 reads CARSPFRDRAPSGGYTF. The CDR3 DNA is TGTGCCAGAAGCCCATTCCGGGACAGGGCTCCAAGTGGTGGCTACACCTTC.

The chain uses TRBV5-1 and TRBJ2-7; 13 bases agree with TRBD2. The CDR3 is 14 amino acids. The trim removed 3 bases at V and 6 bases at J, leaving 3 bases unmatched. Germline lookup yields CDR1 SGHRS and CDR2 YFSETQ. The CDR3 DNA follows: TGCGCCAGCAGCTGGACTAGCGGGGGAGGCGAGCAGTACTTC. This translates into CASSWTSGGGEQYF.

V is TRBV6-6 and J is TRBJ2-1; D perhaps matches TRBD2 (5 bases). V gave up 6 bases and J gave up 1 base, with 16 bases separating them. The CDR3 totals 16 residues. From germline, CDR1 is MNHNY and CDR2 SVGAGI (reference sequence). In DNA form, the CDR3 reads TGTGCCAGCAGCCAAAGCGGAAGCCTGTCCTACAATGAGCAGTTCTTC. Translated: CASSQSGSLSYNEQFF.

This sequence joins TRBV5-1 and TRBJ1-2, with D uncertain. The ends were cut back, 4 bases at V and 0 bases at J, with 10 bases in the middle. The CDR3 is 14 amino acids. The V gene's germline CDR1 is SGHRS and CDR2 YFSETQ. This CDR3 is CASSRGDSNYGYTF. Written as DNA, the CDR3 is TGCGCCAGCAGCCGGGGAGATTCTAACTATGGCTACACCTTC.

The chain employs TRBV9 and TRBJ2-6, with TRBD1 as a possible D gene (5 bases). The CDR3 is 20 residues long. Germline V gene sequence: CDR1 SGDLS, CDR2 YYNGEE. V was pared by 2 bases and J by 1 base, with 22 bases between. The CDR3 spells CASSVHPGLPIKSGANVLTF. CDR3 DNA: TGTGCCAGCAGCGTCCACCCAGGGCTCCCTATAAAATCTGGGGCCAACGTCCTGACTTTC.

This clone has more than one count but fewer than ten. This rearrangement joins TRBV9 to TRBJ1-6; possible D gene TRBD1, 6 bases. This CDR3 has 13 amino acids. V shed 1 base and J shed 11 bases, with 10 bases lying between them. Germline V gene sequence: CDR1 SGDLS, CDR2 YYNGEE. In DNA form, the CDR3 reads TGTGCCAGCAGCGTATCGGGGGGCCCACCCCTCCACTTT. It is translated as CASSVSGGPPLHF.

This clone was recorded only once. Other nucleotide sequences in the sample specify the same CDR3. CDR3 loop: CASSPGTGGNQPQHF. In DNA form, the CDR3 reads TGTGCCAGCAGCCCCGGTACAGGGGGCAATCAGCCCCAGCATTTT. This chain links TRBV27 with TRBJ1-5; 7 bases match TRBD1. The germline CDR1 and CDR2 sequences are MNHEY and SMNVEV (reference sequence). Germline trimming cut 6 bases from V and 2 bases from J; bases unmatched to any gene: 7. This CDR3 spans 15 amino acids.

The chain has TRBV2 and TRBJ2-7, with 7 bases fitting TRBD1. Germline loops: CDR1 SNHLY, CDR2 FYNNEI. This CDR3 contains 13 residues. Losses at the gene ends were 6 bases for V and 1 base for J; bases not matched to a gene: 3. DNA for the CDR3: TGTGCCAGCAGCCCCAGGGGGTCCTACGAGCAGTACTTC. It is translated as CASSPRGSYEQYF.

The rearrangement joins TRBV15 to TRBJ2-1, with 9 bases aligning to TRBD1. From germline, CDR1 is LNHNV and CDR2 YYDKDF (reference sequence). This CDR3 spans 16 amino acids. The V gene end was trimmed by 0 bases and the J gene end by 2 bases; junction bases not matched to a gene: 2. CDR3 nucleotides: TGTGCCACCAGCAGAGACGGACAGGGGACCTACAATGAGCAGTTCTTC. Amino acids: CATSRDGQGTYNEQFF.

This clone was recorded only once. The chain recombines TRBV6-4 with TRBJ1-6, with TRBD1 matching 7 bases. With V trimmed by 6 bases and J by 7 bases, 6 bases remained unmatched. This CDR3 spans 14 amino acids. CDR1 and CDR2 (germline): MRHNA, SNTAGT. The CDR3 protein is CASSLQGGNSPLHF. The CDR3 DNA sequence: TGTGCCAGCAGCCTTCAGGGGGGCAATTCACCCCTCCACTTT.

A single count supports this clone. This chain joins TRBV5-5 and TRBJ1-2; D possibly corresponds to TRBD1 (6 bases). Trimming took off 0 bases at V and 6 bases at J, with 18 bases between the two ends. The CDR3 totals 16 residues. The V gene's germline CDR1 is SGHKS and CDR2 YYEKEE (reference sequence). DNA of the CDR3: TGTGCCAGCAGCTTGGGTTCTGGGGGGGCTACAGATGGCTACACCTTC. It translates to CASSLGSGGATDGYTF.

This chain joins TRBV7-9 and TRBJ2-1; D possibly corresponds to TRBD2 (5 bases). V lost 5 bases and J lost 6, with 17 bases in between. CDR3 size: 15 residues. CDR1 and CDR2 from the germline V gene are SEHNR and FQNEAQ (reference sequence). The CDR3 DNA follows: TGTGCCAGCAGCGAACCGGGAACTTGGGGCAATGAGCAGTTCTTC. Translated: CASSEPGTWGNEQFF.

The rearrangement joins TRBV5-1 to TRBJ1-1; 9 bases fit TRBD1. In germline, CDR1 is SGHRS, CDR2 YFSETQ. V lost 4 bases, J lost 1 base, and 5 bases stayed unmatched. The CDR3 length is 15 residues. Here the CDR3 DNA reads TGCGCCAGCAGCACTCCGGACAGGGGGAACACTGAAGCTTTCTTT. Encoded protein: CASSTPDRGNTEAFF.

The chain has TRBV19 and TRBJ1-2; no firm D call. V shed 0 bases and J shed 7 bases, with 9 bases lying between them. CDR1 is LNHDA, CDR2 SQIVND, per germline (reference sequence). The length of the CDR3 is 13 residues. CDR3 loop: CASSIEGRSGYTF. As DNA, the CDR3 is TGTGCCAGTAGTATAGAGGGCAGATCTGGCTACACCTTC.

This chain links TRBV15 with TRBJ1-2; TRBD1 matches 7 bases. Germline V lookup: CDR1 LNHNV, CDR2 YYDKDF (reference sequence). The ends lost 5 bases at V and 6 bases at J; junction bases unmatched: 9. CDR3 length equals 14 residues. The chain's CDR3 is CATSRGTAAHGYTF. The CDR3, as DNA: TGTGCCACCAGCCGGGGGACAGCGGCCCATGGCTACACCTTC.

The chain employs TRBV6-4 and TRBJ2-1; TRBD2 agrees at 12 bases. V lost 3 bases and J lost 6; bases outside the gene matches: 6. Germline CDR1 reads MRHNA; CDR2 reads SNTAGT. CDR3 length equals 16 residues. DNA of the CDR3: TGTGCCAGCAGTGATAGTACTAGCGGGGGGTCCAATGAGCAGTTCTTC. It translates to CASSDSTSGGSNEQFF.

The V and J genes are TRBV10-3 and TRBJ1-5; no clear D. Germline V gene lookup returns CDR1 ENHRY and CDR2 SYGVKD. This CDR3 region has 13 residues. Trimming removed 6 bases at V and 6 bases at J, with 12 bases between. CDR3 sequence (DNA): TGTGCCATCAGAGAGGGTTCGAGTCAGCCCCAGCATTTT. Translated, it gives CAIREGSSQPQHF.

The V call is TRBV7-6, the J call TRBJ2-3; 10 nucleotides align to TRBD1. The CDR3 has 16 residues. Trimming removed 4 bases from V and 3 bases from J; junction bases left unmatched: 7. Germline lookup yields CDR1 SGHVS and CDR2 FNYEAQ. This CDR3 reads CASSSPGTGVTDTQYF. CDR3 DNA sequence: TGTGCCAGCAGCTCCCCAGGGACAGGGGTAACAGATACGCAGTATTTT.

The V gene is TRBV18, the J gene TRBJ2-3; 8 bases match TRBD1. The CDR3 runs 15 residues. Germline assignment: CDR1 KGHSH and CDR2 LQKENI. Trimming removed 5 bases from V and 4 bases from J; junction bases left unmatched: 8. The CDR3 sequence is CASSSQTQGADTQYF. Here the CDR3 DNA reads TGTGCCAGCTCATCTCAGACACAGGGGGCAGATACGCAGTATTTT.

The chain carries TRBV7-6 and TRBJ1-2; 8 bases align to TRBD1. With V trimmed by 3 bases and J by 5 bases, 11 bases remained unmatched. CDR1 is SGHVS and CDR2 is FNYEAQ in the germline V gene. This CDR3 is 16 amino acids long. CDR3 DNA: TGTGCCAGCAGCTTGGGGGGAGGCAGGGGGCAGTATGGCTACACCTTC. It encodes CASSLGGGRGQYGYTF.